This T cell receptor (beta chain) was documented in a study of T cells after yellow fever vaccination. Whole-study results and caveats: Post-booster reappearance was seen for most primary-vaccination clones (roughly 96% CD4, around 90% CD8).

V trimming: 6 bases; J trimming: 3 bases; junction bases outside the gene matches: 7. Germline lookup yields CDR1 DFQATT and CDR2 SNEGSKA (reference sequence). CDR3 length: 13 residues. This clonotype was picked up many times. What it binds is unknown. As TCR cDNA was made by 5'RACE template switching, a universal primer site and UMIs were added. MiXCR, run by TCRdb on the 5' RACE reads, gives a single entry per CDR3 protein. The data contain 500,000 to 650,000 distinct CDR3 sequences, roughly an eighth of them seen just once; the ten biggest clones take up under 15%. Sequencing used PBMCs, obtained on the day of the yellow fever booster vaccination. The clonotype comes from a man aged 30-40 years who received the YFV17D yellow fever vaccine. The chain recombines TRBV20-1 with TRBJ2-7, with 8 nucleotides matching TRBD2. The CDR3 DNA is TGCAGTGCGGCCGGGACTAGGGACTACGAGCAGTACTTC. Encoded protein: CSAAGTRDYEQYF.